This TCR beta chain was identified in a study of cytomegalovirus exposure and HLA in healthy donors. Germline V lookup: CDR1 MNHEY, CDR2 SVGAGI. This CDR3 region has 15 residues. Details on this clone: At one of its ends the junction is not consistent with the germline gene, which may arise from a read error. The same CDR3 arises from other DNA sequences in this sample as well.

The PCR employed 60 Vbeta primers together with 13 Jbeta primers. Produced via immunoSEQ multiplex PCR; TCRdb's table is partial and in-frame only. This sample has over 150,000 clones, with roughly 80% found just once. The J gene is TRBJ1-3, the V gene TRBV6-5, with a possible D match to TRBD1 (5 bases). The sequenced material came from PBMCs. The source is a man in his forties in good health and CMV-seronegative. The CDR3 sequence: CASSYSPKGGNTIYF. Here the CDR3 DNA reads TGCGCCAGCAGTTACTCTCCTAAGGGGGGAAACACCATATATTTT.